The 30 T cell receptor beta chains in this list originate from one sample, sequenced in a study of regulatory T cells in long-lasting Graves disease. Time point described: persistent/refractory GD, antithyroid drugs over 5 years with positive TRAb. There was RNA extracted from PBMCs, and the TCR library was made from it. Construction of the TCR beta libraries employed iRepertoire HTBI primers in conjunction with Arm-PCR of CDR3 regions. TCRdb redid the calling of the multiplex PCR reads with MiXCR, one entry per CDR3 protein. The profile shows approximately 290,000 distinct CDR3 sequences, around 21% of them singletons. Material: peripheral blood mononuclear cells (PBMCs), obtained when the disease was refractory, from a patient treated with antithyroid drugs. Receptors originate from a female donor with Graves disease.

The table lists this clonotype with a few counts. V is TRBV6-5 and J is TRBJ2-7; 13 positions match TRBD2. CDR3 length equals 16 residues. CDR1 is MNHEY and CDR2 is SVGAGI in the germline V gene. J lost 2 bases, V lost 4 bases, and 5 bases had no gene match. This chain's CDR3 is CASSLGTSGITYEQYF. CDR3 nucleotide sequence: TGTGCCAGCAGTTTGGGGACTAGCGGGATAACCTACGAGCAGTACTTC.

DNA for the CDR3: TGTGCCAGCAGCCCAGCCGGGAGGGCATACCAAGAGACCCAGTACTTC. It yields the protein CASSPAGRAYQETQYF. The V call is TRBV7-2, the J call TRBJ2-5; 8 nucleotides match TRBD2. This CDR3 contains 16 residues. Germline CDR1 SGHTA, CDR2 FQGNSA. V lost 5 bases and J lost 0; bases outside the gene matches: 8.

As regards this clonotype: This may arise from a read error, as a much more abundant clone is one base away. The gene calls are TRBV5-1 and TRBJ2-1; D unclear. V lost 0 bases, J lost 3 bases, and 7 bases lay in between. The CDR3 sequence is 14 residues long. The germline V gene has CDR1 SGHRS and CDR2 YFSETQ. CDR3 region: CASSLDPYYNEQFF. The CDR3 nucleotides are TGCGCCAGCAGCTTGGACCCTTACTACAATGAGCAGTTCTTC.

As to this clonotype: Sequence at one end of the junction differs from germline and may be a read error. V gene TRBV28 combines with J gene TRBJ2-1; tentatively, D is TRBD2 (7 bases). CDR1 is MDHEN and CDR2 is SYDVKM in the germline V gene. CDR3 size: 17 residues. The DNA for the CDR3 is TGTGCCAGCAGTTTAGCGTTACGGGGGGCGGCCTACAATGAGCAGTCCTTC. The encoded protein is CASSLALRGAAYNEQSF.

This clonotype came up many times. The chain recombines TRBV6-1 with TRBJ2-7; 9 nucleotides agree with TRBD1. The CDR3 contains 15 residues. Germline V gives CDR1 MNHNS, CDR2 SASEGT. The V and J ends lost 2 bases and 1 base, in that order; junction bases with no gene match: 3. The CDR3 DNA reads as TGTGCCAGCAGTGAAACAGGGGGCGCGTCCTACGAGCAGTACTTC. It translates to CASSETGGASYEQYF.

The sample holds a few counts of this clonotype. This sequence joins TRBV19 and TRBJ1-5; the match to TRBD1 covers 11 bases. V shed 7 bases and J 3 bases; nucleotides not matched to a gene: 8. CDR1 LNHDA and CDR2 SQIVND come from the germline V gene (reference sequence). CDR3 length: 16 residues. Here the CDR3 DNA reads TGTGCCAGTACCGAGGACAGGGGGCGTTACAATCAGCCCCAGCATTTT. Its protein product is CASTEDRGRYNQPQHF.

This clonotype was picked up many times. The chain recombines TRBV20-1 with TRBJ1-1, with D hard to call. V lost 3 bases, J lost 1 base, and 6 bases lay in between. The CDR3 extends over 12 amino acids. Germline V gene lookup returns CDR1 DFQATT and CDR2 SNEGSKA (reference sequence). The CDR3 here is CSARRENTEAFF. CDR3 nucleotides: TGCAGTGCTAGGCGGGAGAACACTGAAGCTTTCTTT.

In its sample, this clonotype was seen once. The chain employs TRBV18 and TRBJ2-7; tentative D call: TRBD2 (5 bases). Trimming shortened V by 5 bases and J by 4 bases, and 24 bases separated the two germline ends. The CDR3 loop spans 17 amino acids. Germline V lookup: CDR1 KGHSH, CDR2 LQKENI. Here the CDR3 DNA reads TGTGCCAGCTCAACCCTTGGGTACCGTAGCGACCAATACGAGCAGTACTTC. Encoded protein: CASSTLGYRSDQYEQYF.

The chain uses TRBV7-3 and TRBJ2-2; 9 bases align to TRBD1. Trimming cost V 3 bases and J 4 bases; bases outside gene matches: 9. CDR1 is SGHTA, CDR2 FQGTGA, per germline. The CDR3 covers 17 residues. In DNA form, the CDR3 reads TGTGCCAGCAGCTTCCATTCCGGGACAGGGCCCACCGGGGAGCTGTTTTTT. Translation: CASSFHSGTGPTGELFF.

This clonotype was seen only a few times. The chain is built from TRBV24-1 and TRBJ1-5; TRBD1 matches 7 bases. The CDR3 contains 15 residues. Germline V CDR1 and CDR2: KGHDR, SFDVKD. V was pared by 3 bases and J by 2 bases, with 3 bases of the junction left unmatched. The CDR3 DNA sequence: TGTGCCACCAGTGATAACCAGGGGGGCAATCAGCCCCAGCATTTT. As protein: CATSDNQGGNQPQHF.

The V gene is TRBV20-1, the J gene TRBJ2-2; possible D gene TRBD1, 5 bases. The germline V gene has CDR1 DFQATT and CDR2 SNEGSKA (reference sequence). The length of the CDR3 is 14 residues. The V end was cut by 6 bases, the J end by 0 bases, with 11 bases between. This CDR3 is CSARTIANTGELFF. The CDR3 DNA reads TGCAGTGCAAGGACAATCGCGAACACCGGGGAGCTGTTTTTT.

The V gene is TRBV24-1, the J gene TRBJ1-5; D might be TRBD1 (6 bases). V lost 12 bases and J 7 bases, leaving 18 bases between the germline ends. The germline CDR1 and CDR2 sequences are KGHDR and SFDVKD. The CDR3 has 13 residues. The CDR3 coding sequence is TGTGCCGCTGGGGGCGAGGGTTGGCAGCCCCAGCATTTT. It is translated as CAAGGEGWQPQHF.

This clonotype was observed at least ten times. The rearrangement uses TRBV6-1 and TRBJ1-5; no reliable D call. In germline, CDR1 is MNHNS, CDR2 SASEGT. Trimming removed 6 bases at V and 8 bases at J, with 14 bases between. The CDR3 totals 13 residues. The DNA of the CDR3 is TGTGCCAGCAGGAAGACTGAGAGGGAGCCCCAGCATTTT. It yields the protein CASRKTEREPQHF.

The chain uses TRBV3-1 and TRBJ2-5; 10 bases are shared with TRBD2. Germline assignment: CDR1 LGHDT and CDR2 YNNKEL (reference sequence). Trimming removed 0 bases from V and 5 bases from J; junction bases left unmatched: 9. The CDR3 length is 17 residues. The CDR3 reads CASSQELKREGGETQYF. DNA of the CDR3: TGTGCCAGCAGCCAAGAATTAAAGCGGGAGGGCGGGGAGACCCAGTACTTC.

This chain links TRBV19 with TRBJ2-2, with D possibly TRBD2 on 6 matching bases. Deletions cut 3 bases from V and 6 bases from J, with 14 bases between. CDR1 and CDR2 (germline): LNHDA, SQIVND (reference sequence). The CDR3 runs to 15 residues. Here the CDR3 DNA reads TGTGCCAGTAGTATTGCGACTAGTCTTCCCGGGGAGCTGTTTTTT. Amino acid sequence: CASSIATSLPGELFF.

This clonotype was seen many times. Written as DNA, the CDR3 is TGTGCCAGCAGGCACCCCGACGGGGGTCTCGGCGAGCAGTACTTC. Amino acids: CASRHPDGGLGEQYF. The genes are TRBV2 and TRBJ2-7, with D possibly TRBD2 on 6 matching bases. Trimming left V 6 bases short and J 6 bases short, with 21 bases between. There are 15 residues in the CDR3. In germline, CDR1 is SNHLY, CDR2 FYNNEI. The full variable domain, rest sourced from reference TRBV2 and TRBJ2-7, is EPEVTQTPSHQVTQMGQEVILRCVPISNHLYFYWYRQILGQKVEFLVSFYNNEISEKSEIFDDQFSVERPDGSNFTLKIRSTKLEDSAMYFCASRHPDGGLGEQYFGPGTRLTVT.

This clonotype was seen more than once but under ten times. This sequence joins TRBV2 and TRBJ2-7, with TRBD1 identical over 7 bases. Germline CDR1 and CDR2: SNHLY and FYNNEI. Trimming at V came to 2 bases and at J to 5 bases, leaving 15 bases not matched to a gene. The length of the CDR3 is 17 residues. The CDR3 DNA is TGTGCCAGCAGTGAATATCACCCACAAGCGACAGGGAACGAGCAGTACTTC. As protein: CASSEYHPQATGNEQYF. Complete variable domain (other parts from reference TRBV2 and TRBJ2-7): EPEVTQTPSHQVTQMGQEVILRCVPISNHLYFYWYRQILGQKVEFLVSFYNNEISEKSEIFDDQFSVERPDGSNFTLKIRSTKLEDSAMYFCASSEYHPQATGNEQYFGPGTRLTVT.

This clonotype has a handful of counts. The V and J genes are TRBV29-1 and TRBJ1-1; no firm D call. Germline CDR1 SQVTM, CDR2 ANQGSEA. The CDR3 is 13 amino acids. V gave up 1 base and J gave up 2 bases, with 8 bases separating them. CDR3 nucleotide sequence: TGCAGCGTTGAAGGAGGTGACAACACTGAAGCTTTCTTT. This encodes CSVEGGDNTEAFF.

The sample holds many counts of this clonotype. The chain recombines TRBV6-5 with TRBJ1-1, with a tentative D call TRBD1 (5 bases). CDR1 is MNHEY, CDR2 SVGAGI, per germline. Trimming left V 0 bases short and J 5 bases short, with 7 bases between. This CDR3 spans 13 amino acids. The CDR3 protein is CASSYSGETEAFF. CDR3 sequence (DNA): TGTGCCAGCAGTTACTCAGGGGAGACTGAAGCTTTCTTT.

This clonotype was recorded many times. V usage is TRBV28 and J usage is TRBJ1-2; 7 positions agree with TRBD1. V trimming: 6 bases; J trimming: 8 bases; junction bases outside the gene matches: 15. From germline, CDR1 is MDHEN and CDR2 SYDVKM. There are 15 residues in the CDR3. CDR3 loop: CASSPTGEGFYGYTF. CDR3 nucleotides: TGTGCCAGCAGCCCAACAGGGGAAGGATTCTACGGCTACACCTTC.

The J gene is TRBJ2-7, the V gene TRBV15, with 10 nucleotides matching TRBD1. Germline lookup yields CDR1 LNHNV and CDR2 YYDKDF (reference sequence). CDR3 size: 14 residues. Unmatched junction bases numbered 7, after V lost 4 bases and J lost 7 bases. In DNA, the CDR3 is TGTGCCACCAGCACCGGGACAGGGGCCAGTGAGCAGTACTTC. Protein: CATSTGTGASEQYF.

The chain recombines TRBV7-2 with TRBJ1-6; D is ambiguous. V dropped 2 bases and J dropped 1 base, with 21 bases sitting between them. CDR1 SGHTA and CDR2 FQGNSA come from the germline V gene. This CDR3 is built from 20 residues. CDR3 bases: TGTGCCAGCAGCTTATTAAATCTAAGAATGAGTGGGTCCTATAATTCACCCCTCCACTTT. It specifies CASSLLNLRMSGSYNSPLHF.

The table lists this clonotype with many counts. V gene TRBV7-2 combines with J gene TRBJ2-7, with 11 bases that match TRBD2. V shed 4 bases and J 2 bases; nucleotides not matched to a gene: 13. This CDR3 has 18 amino acids. In germline, CDR1 is SGHTA, CDR2 FQGNSA. CDR3 in amino acids: CASSSGRPGTSGPYEQYF. Written as DNA, the CDR3 is TGTGCCAGCAGCTCAGGACGCCCCGGGACTAGCGGTCCCTACGAGCAGTACTTC.

This chain joins TRBV10-3 and TRBJ2-5; 10 nucleotides agree with TRBD1. The trim removed 2 bases at V and 4 bases at J, leaving 4 bases unmatched. This CDR3 spans 15 amino acids. Germline values: CDR1 ENHRY, CDR2 SYGVKD. CDR3 nucleotide sequence: TGTGCCATCAGTGAGGGTGGGGACAGGGGAGAGACCCAGTACTTC. Amino acids: CAISEGGDRGETQYF.

This clonotype showed up many times. This chain joins TRBV20-1 and TRBJ2-7, with TRBD1 identical over 8 bases. V gave up 5 bases and J gave up 6 bases; unmatched junction bases: 12. The CDR3 sequence is 14 residues long. The germline V gene encodes CDR1 DFQATT and CDR2 SNEGSKA (reference sequence). In DNA form, the CDR3 reads TGCAGTGCTGGATCCGGGACAGGTTTGTTCGAGCAGTACTTC. Its protein is CSAGSGTGLFEQYF.

This clonotype was detected only a few times. V gene TRBV30 combines with J gene TRBJ1-1, with D possibly TRBD1 on 6 matching bases. Trimming removed 4 bases at V and 2 bases at J, with 11 bases between. The CDR3 totals 13 residues. Germline V gives CDR1 GTSNPN, CDR2 SVGIG (reference sequence). The CDR3 bases are TGTGCCTGGAATGACAGGATCAACACTGAAGCTTTCTTT. Its translation: CAWNDRINTEAFF.

In this sample, this clonotype turned up many times. The chain joins TRBV20-1 to TRBJ2-5, with 9 bases matching TRBD2. The CDR3 runs to 12 residues. CDR1 is DFQATT and CDR2 is SNEGSKA in the germline V gene (reference sequence). V dropped 7 bases and J dropped 3; count of bases not matched to a gene: 3. The CDR3 protein is CSVVAGEETQYF. Here the CDR3 DNA reads TGCAGTGTTGTAGCGGGAGAAGAGACCCAGTACTTC.

This clonotype was seen many times. The chain has TRBV28 and TRBJ2-2; weak D call: TRBD2 (6 bases). The CDR3 totals 15 residues. Germline CDR1 MDHEN, CDR2 SYDVKM. Trimming stripped 2 bases from V and 6 bases from J, with 13 bases between. The CDR3 bases are TGTGCCAGCAGTTTAATCACGGGAGATGCCGGGGAGCTGTTTTTT. Residues: CASSLITGDAGELFF.

In its sample, this clonotype was seen once. The chain carries TRBV6-2 or TRBV6-3 and TRBJ1-1; D is ambiguous. Germline V gives CDR1 MNHEY, CDR2 SVGEGT. This CDR3 is built from 15 residues. With 2 bases removed from V and 4 bases from J, the gap between germline ends came to 14 bases. The CDR3 spells CASSYRDPHGTEAFF. CDR3 nucleotides: TGTGCCAGCAGTTACCGCGACCCTCATGGCACTGAAGCTTTCTTT.

This clonotype appeared many times. This sequence joins TRBV2 and TRBJ2-5, with D unclear. Germline-derived CDR1 and CDR2 are SNHLY and FYNNEI. Trimming stripped 6 bases from V and 2 bases from J, with 13 bases between. This CDR3 contains 14 residues. The CDR3 DNA sequence: TGTGCCAGCAGGATAGCAGCGCCGCAAGAGACCCAGTACTTC. It specifies CASRIAAPQETQYF.